Listed below are T cell receptor beta chains from one sample, sequenced in a study of T cells in Graves' hyperthyroidism and ophthalmopathy. TCRdb used MiXCR to reprocess the multiplex PCR reads, holding one entry per CDR3 protein. This table holds about 560,000 distinct CDR3 sequences, approximately 15% found once. Material for sequencing was blood. All receptors derive from a woman in her 30s with Graves' hyperthyroidism. Both conserved end residues are part of each CDR3. A D gene is named only where the DNA matches it firmly. The size of a clone is reported for some rows only, either as once, few or many, or as a class for expanded clones.

TRBJ2-7 | TRBV11-2 | - | many | CASSLGDRREQYF | TGTGCCAGCAGCTTAGGTGACAGACGCGAGCAGTACTTC
TRBJ2-1 | TRBV20-1 | - | many | CSARGGTPSDEQFF | TGCAGTGCTAGAGGGGGGACCCCGAGTGATGAGCAGTTCTTC
TRBJ2-2 | TRBV18 | - | many | CASSLGTDHTGELFF | TGTGCCAGCTCACTCGGGACGGACCACACCGGGGAGCTGTTTTTT
TRBJ2-1 | TRBV19 | - | - | CASSIGLDLRNEQFF | TGTGCCAGTAGTATCGGTCTAGATCTACGCAATGAGCAGTTCTTC
TRBJ2-1 | TRBV3-1 | - | - | CASSQITHNEQFF | TGTGCCAGCAGCCAAATAACCCACAATGAGCAGTTCTTC
TRBJ2-7 | TRBV28 | - | - | CASSLFEESSYEQYF | TGTGCCAGCAGTTTATTCGAGGAGAGCTCCTACGAGCAGTACTTC
TRBJ1-1 | TRBV20-1 | - | few | CSARVSQGSLDTEAFF | TGCAGTGCTAGAGTGTCGCAGGGGAGTCTTGACACTGAAGCTTTCTTT
TRBJ1-3 | TRBV18 | - | many | CASSAYGGSGNTIYF | TGTGCCAGCTCAGCATACGGCGGCTCTGGAAACACCATATATTTT
TRBJ2-7 | TRBV9 | - | many | CASSVAPLAAPTYYEQYF | TGTGCCAGCAGCGTAGCTCCACTAGCAGCGCCGACCTACTACGAGCAGTACTTC
TRBJ1-1 | TRBV6-1 | TRBD1 | many | CASRGTGPTEAFF | TGTGCCAGCAGGGGGACAGGGCCCACTGAAGCTTTCTTT
TRBJ2-2 | TRBV5-1 | TRBD1 | many | CASSRRQGANTGELFF | TGCGCCAGCAGCAGACGACAGGGGGCGAACACCGGGGAGCTGTTTTTT
TRBJ2-5 | TRBV12-3/TRBV12-4 | - | many | CASSPAGSQETQYF | TGTGCCAGCAGCCCTGCGGGCAGTCAAGAGACCCAGTACTTC
TRBJ2-3 | TRBV11-2 | - | many | CASSLAGLQGTDTQYF | TGTGCCAGCAGCTTAGCGGGACTCCAGGGGACAGATACGCAGTATTTT
TRBJ1-5 | TRBV12-5 | - | - | CASGPHPGAGPGGPQHF | TGTGCTAGTGGCCCCCACCCGGGGGCCGGGCCCGGGGGGCCCCAGCATTTT
TRBJ2-3 | TRBV6-6 | TRBD2 | many | CASSYSRTSGVDTQYF | TGTGCCAGCAGTTACTCCAGAACTAGCGGGGTTGATACGCAGTATTTT
TRBJ2-7 | TRBV19 | - | once | CASSSRQGGYNEQYF | TGTGCCAGTAGTTCCCGACAGGGAGGCTACAATGAGCAGTACTTC
TRBJ2-5 | TRBV25-1 | TRBD1 | - | CASVQGNRETQYF | TGTGCCAGCGTACAGGGGAACAGGGAGACCCAGTACTTC
TRBJ1-1 | TRBV18 | - | few | CASSPGDGVMDTEAFF | TGTGCCAGCTCACCGGGAGATGGGGTGATGGACACTGAAGCTTTCTTT
TRBJ2-7 | TRBV27 | TRBD2 | many | CASSLSASGRYSYEQYF | TGTGCCAGCAGTTTATCGGCTAGCGGGAGGTACTCCTACGAGCAGTACTTC
TRBJ2-1 | TRBV5-1 | TRBD2 | - | CASSLSASGPPYNEQFF | TGCGCCAGCAGCTTGTCCGCTAGCGGGCCGCCCTACAATGAGCAGTTCTTC
TRBJ2-3 | TRBV7-3 | TRBD1 | many | CASSFGTGTDTQYF | TGTGCCAGCAGCTTTGGGACAGGCACAGATACGCAGTATTTT
TRBJ2-3 | TRBV7-9 | TRBD2 | many | CASGWTSGSSGTDTQYF | TGTGCCTCCGGATGGACTAGCGGGAGTAGCGGGACAGATACGCAGTATTTT
TRBJ2-1 | TRBV28 | TRBD2 | many | CASSQTSLEYNEQFF | TGTGCCAGCAGTCAGACTAGCCTCGAATACAATGAGCAGTTCTTC
TRBJ1-4 | TRBV11-3 | - | - | CASSVASGEGANEKLFF | TGTGCCAGCAGCGTAGCCTCCGGGGAGGGGGCTAATGAAAAACTGTTTTTT
TRBJ2-1 | TRBV6-2/TRBV6-3 | TRBD1 | many | CASSSQDRGVNEQFF | TGTGCCAGCAGTTCTCAGGACAGGGGGGTCAATGAGCAGTTCTTC
TRBJ1-1 | TRBV6-4 | - | - | CASREQENTEAFF | TGTGCCAGCAGGGAGCAAGAGAATACTGAAGCTTTCTTT
TRBJ2-4 | TRBV20-1 | TRBD1 | few | CSADPGTGGGNIQYF | TGCAGTGCTGATCCCGGGACAGGGGGCGGAAACATTCAGTACTTC
TRBJ2-7 | TRBV7-8 | TRBD2 | few | CASSTTSGNYEQYF | TGTGCCAGCAGCACTACTAGCGGGAACTACGAGCAGTACTTC
TRBJ2-3 | TRBV14 | TRBD1 | few | CASSKRTGWADTQYF | TGTGCCAGCAGCAAGCGGACAGGGTGGGCGGATACGCAGTATTTT
TRBJ2-5 | TRBV6-1 | TRBD2 | - | CARLTHPPGLAKETQYF | TGTGCCAGACTAACCCACCCTCCGGGACTAGCGAAAGAGACCCAGTACTTC
TRBJ2-7 | TRBV5-1 | - | many | CASSLASVAYEQYF | TGCGCCAGCAGCTTGGCTAGCGTGGCCTACGAGCAGTACTTC
TRBJ2-2 | TRBV6-1 | - | many | CASRGGNTGELFF | TGTGCATCGAGGGGCGGGAACACCGGGGAGCTGTTTTTT
TRBJ2-1 | TRBV11-2 | TRBD2 | many | CASSPGRVVYNEQFF | TGTGCCAGCAGCCCCGGGAGGGTTGTTTACAATGAGCAGTTCTTC
TRBJ1-3 | TRBV18 | - | few | CASSQTANSGNTIYF | TGTGCCAGCTCACAAACAGCGAACTCTGGAAACACCATATATTTT
TRBJ2-3 | TRBV24-1 | - | - | CATSARDTQYF | TGTGCCACCAGCGCTCGGGATACGCAGTATTTT
TRBJ1-4 | TRBV6-5 | - | - | CASSYSQGEKLFF | TGTGCCAGCAGTTACTCCCAGGGTGAAAAACTGTTTTTT
TRBJ2-7 | TRBV4-3 | - | - | CASSQGLASASSYEQYF | TGCGCCAGCAGCCAAGGTCTTGCTAGCGCGAGCTCCTACGAGCAGTACTTC
TRBJ2-7 | TRBV7-2 | - | - | CASSLLSRGEIPYGQYF | TGTGCCAGCAGCTTACTCTCGAGGGGCGAAATTCCCTACGGGCAGTACTTC
TRBJ2-1 | TRBV30 | TRBD1 | many | CAWNLGQGTNEQFF | TGTGCCTGGAACCTCGGACAGGGGACGAATGAGCAGTTCTTC
TRBJ2-2 | TRBV4-1 | TRBD1 | - | CASMGQGNTGELFF | TGCGCCAGCATGGGACAGGGGAACACCGGGGAGCTGTTTTTT
TRBJ2-2 | TRBV24-1 | - | few | CATSALGQGGTGELFF | TGTGCCACCAGTGCATTAGGACAGGGAGGGACCGGGGAGCTGTTTTTT
TRBJ2-1 | TRBV6-2/TRBV6-3 | - | few | CASSPAGEQFF | TGTGCCAGCAGTCCCGCGGGTGAGCAGTTCTTC
TRBJ2-2 | TRBV2 | - | many | CASTTPLGRQGKNTGELFF | TGTGCCAGCACTACACCCTTGGGACGTCAAGGGAAGAACACCGGGGAGCTGTTTTTT
TRBJ2-3 | TRBV2 | TRBD2 | many | CASSVPTLFSGKSDTQYF | TGTGCCAGCAGTGTCCCTACCCTTTTTAGCGGGAAGTCAGATACGCAGTATTTT
TRBJ1-5 | TRBV10-3 | TRBD1 | - | CAISESGTVNQPQHF | TGTGCCATCAGTGAGTCAGGGACAGTAAATCAGCCCCAGCATTTT
TRBJ1-5 | TRBV25-1 | - | - | CASSDARGNQPQHF | TGTGCCAGCAGTGATGCTCGGGGAAATCAGCCCCAGCATTTT
TRBJ1-5 | TRBV19 | - | - | CASSIRQGGTNNQPQHF | TGTGCCAGTAGTATCCGCCAGGGAGGCACCAACAATCAGCCCCAGCATTTT
TRBJ1-2 | TRBV3-1 | - | many | CASSLRAGANGYTF | TGTGCCAGCAGCCTACGCGCGGGCGCGAATGGCTACACCTTC
TRBJ1-5 | TRBV3-1 | TRBD1 | - | CASVQGGDQPQHF | TGTGCCAGCGTCCAGGGGGGGGATCAGCCCCAGCATTTT
TRBJ2-1 | TRBV13 | TRBD2 | many | CASSLGLARDNEQFF | TGTGCCAGCAGCTTAGGACTAGCGAGAGACAATGAGCAGTTCTTC
TRBJ1-1 | TRBV6-2/TRBV6-3 | - | - | CASSYSRPPNTEAFF | TGTGCCAGCAGTTATTCTCGACCGCCGAACACTGAAGCTTTCTTT
TRBJ2-3 | TRBV7-9 | TRBD2 | - | CASSLGGAGVADTQYF | TGTGCCAGCAGCTTAGGCGGCGCGGGAGTAGCAGATACGCAGTATTTT